Described below is a single T cell receptor (beta chain) sequence and its context. What it binds is not known. Donors consisted of healthy bone marrow donors. Use of 60 Vbeta and 13 Jbeta primers characterized the PCR. Using immunoSEQ multiplex PCR, the repertoire was profiled, and TCRdb retains in-frame clones only, with some absent. In the table there are 85,000 to 130,000 clones, approximately 79% of which are singletons. This sample was included in a study of cytomegalovirus exposure and HLA in healthy donors. Findings of the study overall: A likely sequencing artifact accounted for one observed cluster of highly shared sequence variants. About 87% or about 30% of the time was how often most TCR beta V segments were productive, according to an earlier analysis.

The V gene end was trimmed by 5 bases and the J gene end by 4 bases; junction bases not matched to a gene: 8. The length of the CDR3 is 15 residues. Germline V CDR1 and CDR2: SGHTA, FQGNSA. The sequencing sample was made of PBMCs. The clonotype was recovered from a man in his fifties or sixties in good health and CMV-seropositive. This chain connects TRBV7-2 to TRBJ2-1; 7 bases line up with TRBD2. The CDR3 region has the DNA TGTGCCAGCAGCAAGGGAGCGGGGACTTACAATGAGCAGTTCTTC. Encoded protein: CASSKGAGTYNEQFF.